This is a list of T cell receptor beta chains from one sample in a study of blood T cell repertoires in COVID-19. Data came from immunoSEQ multiplex PCR; TCRdb stores just in-frame clones and leaves some out. The sample has about 100,000 clones; about 89% are singletons. The sequencing input was peripheral blood. The receptors here all came from a woman aged 25 to 45 with acute or convalescent COVID-19. Both conserved end residues are part of each CDR3. A D gene is named only where the DNA matches it firmly.

d_call	j_call	v_call	cdr3_aa
.	TRBJ1-5	TRBV15	CATSRDWVRSNQPQHF
TRBD1	TRBJ1-6	TRBV12-5	CASGFDGDRGNSPLHF
.	TRBJ1-5	TRBV2	CASRIGQINQPQHF
TRBD1	TRBJ1-6	TRBV2	CASRGTVNSPLHF
TRBD1	TRBJ1-2	TRBV5-8	CASSLQGGEPYYGYTF
TRBD2	TRBJ2-1	TRBV4-1	CASSQVTRTSGGPSSYNEQFF
TRBD1	TRBJ2-7	TRBV7-9	CASSWDRVGVNEQYF
.	TRBJ2-7	TRBV6-5	CATAPWQGEEQYF
.	TRBJ1-1	TRBV24-1	CATSDPPSTGVNTEAFF
.	TRBJ1-2	TRBV6-5	CASSYSRGTGRGYTF